This is a list of T cell receptor beta chains from one sample in a study of OX40 agonist ivuxolimab in advanced cancers. Repertoires were generated with immunoSEQ multiplex PCR, while TCRdb's copy carries only in-frame clones and drops some. The table includes 60,000 to 100,000 clones, about 94% detected once. This specimen consisted of CD4+ or CD8+ T cells sorted from blood, obtained in a trial of the OX40 agonist ivuxolimab. The source of these receptors is an adult with an advanced solid tumor such as melanoma, head and neck, liver or kidney cancer. Both conserved end residues are part of each CDR3. A D gene is named only where the DNA matches it firmly. Size is omitted from some rows. Given values are once, few, many or a class for expanded clones.

v_gene: TRBV7-2; abundance: .; d_gene: TRBD1; j_gene: TRBJ1-2; CDR3nt: TGTGCCAGCAGCTTAGCGAGGACAGGGTCCAACTATGGCTACACCTTC; CDR3aa: CASSLARTGSNYGYTF
v_gene: TRBV2; abundance: .; d_gene: .; j_gene: TRBJ2-7; CDR3nt: TGTGCCAGCAGTGATACTCGGGACTCTGCCTCCTACGAGCAGTACTTC; CDR3aa: CASSDTRDSASYEQYF
v_gene: TRBV9; abundance: once; d_gene: TRBD1; j_gene: TRBJ1-1; CDR3nt: TGTGCCAGCAGCCCCGAGGGACAGGGATACACTGAAGCTTTCTTT; CDR3aa: CASSPEGQGYTEAFF
v_gene: TRBV9; abundance: .; d_gene: TRBD1; j_gene: TRBJ2-4; CDR3nt: TGTGCCAGCAGCGGGGGACAGGGTTTAGCCAAAAACATTCAGTACTTC; CDR3aa: CASSGGQGLAKNIQYF
v_gene: TRBV4-3; abundance: .; d_gene: TRBD2; j_gene: TRBJ2-7; CDR3nt: TGCGCCAGCAGCCTAGGACTAGGGGCCTACGAGCAGTACTTC; CDR3aa: CASSLGLGAYEQYF
v_gene: TRBV13; abundance: .; d_gene: .; j_gene: TRBJ2-2; CDR3nt: TGTGCCAGCAGCCATACAGGGAAGGGGACCGGGGAGCTGTTTTTT; CDR3aa: CASSHTGKGTGELFF
v_gene: TRBV6-1; abundance: .; d_gene: TRBD1; j_gene: TRBJ1-1; CDR3nt: TGTGCCAGCTGCACAGGGGGCGTAATACCTGAAGCTTTCTTT; CDR3aa: CASCTGGVIPEAFF
v_gene: TRBV19; abundance: .; d_gene: .; j_gene: TRBJ2-7; CDR3nt: TGTGCCAGTAGTACCTTTGGACGTAAGGAGCAGTACTTC; CDR3aa: CASSTFGRKEQYF
v_gene: TRBV7-9; abundance: .; d_gene: .; j_gene: TRBJ1-2; CDR3nt: TGTGCCAGCAGCTTAGTGGTTGACGCCTATGGCTACACCTTC; CDR3aa: CASSLVVDAYGYTF
v_gene: TRBV27; abundance: .; d_gene: TRBD1; j_gene: TRBJ2-7; CDR3nt: TGTGCCAGCACCGAACATCAGGGGGCTTACGAGCAGTACTTC; CDR3aa: CASTEHQGAYEQYF
v_gene: TRBV19; abundance: .; d_gene: TRBD1; j_gene: TRBJ2-7; CDR3nt: TGTGCCAGTAGTATAGCCAGGGGGTTGTACGAGCAGTACTTC; CDR3aa: CASSIARGLYEQYF
v_gene: TRBV5-1; abundance: .; d_gene: .; j_gene: TRBJ2-6; CDR3nt: TGCGCCAGCAGCTTGGCCACCCGATACCACTCTGGGGCCAACGTCCTGACTTTC; CDR3aa: CASSLATRYHSGANVLTF
v_gene: TRBV21-1; abundance: .; d_gene: .; j_gene: TRBJ2-2; CDR3nt: TGTGCCAGCAGCAAAGTAGCAGGGGATGACACCGGGGAGCTGTTTTTT; CDR3aa: CASSKVAGDDTGELFF
v_gene: TRBV9; abundance: .; d_gene: TRBD1; j_gene: TRBJ2-3; CDR3nt: TGTGCCAGCAGCGTGGGTACCGGGACAGGGTTTACCGGTACGCAGTATTTT; CDR3aa: CASSVGTGTGFTGTQYF
v_gene: TRBV27; abundance: .; d_gene: .; j_gene: TRBJ2-7; CDR3nt: TGTGCCAGCAGTTTTGGAGGTTCCTACGAGCAGTACTTC; CDR3aa: CASSFGGSYEQYF
v_gene: TRBV27; abundance: .; d_gene: TRBD1; j_gene: TRBJ1-2; CDR3nt: TGTGCCAGCAGTTGGGGCCGGGACAGTAACTATGGCTACACCTTC; CDR3aa: CASSWGRDSNYGYTF
v_gene: TRBV4-2; abundance: .; d_gene: .; j_gene: TRBJ2-7; CDR3nt: TGTGCCAGCAGCCAAGAGGAGGGGGCGGGACTCGGGGAGCAGTACTTC; CDR3aa: CASSQEEGAGLGEQYF
v_gene: TRBV2; abundance: few; d_gene: .; j_gene: TRBJ1-6; CDR3nt: TGTGCCAGCAGTGCATTGGCTGATTCACCCCTCCACTTT; CDR3aa: CASSALADSPLHF
v_gene: TRBV5-1; abundance: .; d_gene: .; j_gene: TRBJ2-7; CDR3nt: TGCGCCAGCAGCCTTCAGTACGGGACATCCTACGAGCAGTACTTC; CDR3aa: CASSLQYGTSYEQYF
v_gene: TRBV15; abundance: .; d_gene: .; j_gene: TRBJ2-7; CDR3nt: TGTGCCACCAGCAGGGACAGCTCCTACGAGCAGTACTTC; CDR3aa: CATSRDSSYEQYF
v_gene: TRBV9; abundance: .; d_gene: .; j_gene: TRBJ1-1; CDR3nt: TGTGCCAGCAGCGTAGTGGGGTCAGATACGAACACTGAAGCTTTCTTT; CDR3aa: CASSVVGSDTNTEAFF
v_gene: TRBV9; abundance: .; d_gene: .; j_gene: TRBJ1-1; CDR3nt: TGTGCCAGCAGCCCCGACACTTTTAACACTGAAGCTTTCTTT; CDR3aa: CASSPDTFNTEAFF
v_gene: TRBV9; abundance: .; d_gene: TRBD1; j_gene: TRBJ2-7; CDR3nt: TGTGCCAGCAGCCCCCGGACAGGGGTTTACGAGCAGTACTTC; CDR3aa: CASSPRTGVYEQYF
v_gene: TRBV7-9; abundance: .; d_gene: .; j_gene: TRBJ2-7; CDR3nt: TGTGCCAGCAGCCCCCCGGGTCCGGCATCCTACGAGCAGTACTTC; CDR3aa: CASSPPGPASYEQYF
v_gene: TRBV19; abundance: .; d_gene: .; j_gene: TRBJ1-1; CDR3nt: TGTGCCAGTAGTATCTACGACCAGAACACTGAAGCTTTCTTT; CDR3aa: CASSIYDQNTEAFF
v_gene: TRBV13; abundance: .; d_gene: .; j_gene: TRBJ1-3; CDR3nt: TGTGCCAGCATCCCAACGCCTGGAAACACCATATATTTT; CDR3aa: CASIPTPGNTIYF
v_gene: TRBV4-1; abundance: .; d_gene: .; j_gene: TRBJ1-5; CDR3nt: TGCGCCAGCAGCCAAGATATCGGGGGTTGGCAGCCCCAGCATTTT; CDR3aa: CASSQDIGGWQPQHF